Each of the 20 T cell receptor beta chains below was sequenced from the same sample in a study of human T cells and chemical hapten exposure. TCRdb re-called the RACE reads with MiXCR, one entry per CDR3 protein. The table records some 350,000 distinct CDR3 sequences, roughly 6.3% of them present only once. Time point given: patch test 2, 6 weeks after DPC sensitization. The treatment was: therapeutic diphenylcyclopropenone sensitization with weekly scalp DPC. Sequenced material: whole blood, taken in connection with sensitization to the hapten diphenylcyclopropenone (DPC). These receptors were obtained from a woman younger than 30 with alopecia areata. Some clones in this sample may be carry-over from other donors' samples.

The chain couples TRBV7-2 to TRBJ1-5; 7 bases match TRBD1. The CDR3 consists of 15 residues. CDR1 SGHTA and CDR2 FQGNSA come from the germline V gene. V lost 5 bases to trimming and J lost 1 base; unmatched junction nucleotides: 5. This CDR3 is CASSTRQGSNQPQHF. The CDR3 nucleotides are TGTGCCAGCAGCACACGACAGGGAAGCAATCAGCCCCAGCATTTT. Full variable domain (missing parts from reference TRBV7-2 and TRBJ1-5): GAGVSQSPSNKVTEKGKDVELRCDPISGHTALYWYRQSLGQGLEFLIYFQGNSAPDKSGLPSDRFSAERTGGSVSTLTIQRTQQEDSAVYLCASSTRQGSNQPQHFGDGTRLSIL.

This clonotype was observed a handful of times. The V gene is TRBV29-1, the J gene TRBJ2-3; 7 nucleotides agree with TRBD2. The CDR3 is made up of 13 amino acids. Trimming removed 1 base from V and 3 bases from J; junction bases left unmatched: 1. Germline V CDR1 and CDR2: SQVTM, ANQGSEA. The DNA for the CDR3 is TGCAGCGTTGAAGCGGGGGGAACAGATACGCAGTATTTT. Translated: CSVEAGGTDTQYF.

V is TRBV27 and J is TRBJ1-2; possible D gene TRBD1, 5 bases. CDR1 and CDR2 (germline): MNHEY, SMNVEV (reference sequence). Deletions cut 6 bases from V and 4 bases from J, with 18 bases between. This CDR3 has 15 residues. The chain's CDR3 is CASRAPRSGVYGYTF. The CDR3 DNA reads TGTGCCAGCAGGGCCCCCCGGTCGGGGGTCTATGGCTACACCTTC.

V is TRBV7-3 and J is TRBJ1-5; no definite D call. V lost 5 bases to trimming and J lost 7 bases, with 12 bases between them. Germline V lookup: CDR1 SGHTA, CDR2 FQGTGA. The CDR3 runs to 13 residues. The CDR3 region has the DNA TGTGCCAGCAGCCCTCGCATCACGCAGCCCCAGCATTTT. Translated, it gives CASSPRITQPQHF.

This clonotype was counted ten times or more. The chain recombines TRBV5-1 with TRBJ2-2, with D perhaps TRBD1 or TRBD2 (5 bases each). In germline, CDR1 is SGHRS, CDR2 YFSETQ. The V gene lost 4 bases and the J gene lost 6 bases, with 19 bases spanning the gap. This CDR3 spans 16 amino acids. The CDR3 reads CASSGSGTPSAGELFF. Written as DNA, the CDR3 is TGCGCCAGCAGCGGGTCCGGGACCCCGTCCGCCGGGGAGCTGTTTTTT.

This clonotype was seen at least ten times. This sequence joins TRBV4-3 and TRBJ1-2; a possible D gene is TRBD1 (5 bases). CDR1 and CDR2 (germline): LGHNA, YSLEER. Trimming took off 1 base at V and 8 bases at J, with 14 bases between the two ends. The CDR3 totals 14 residues. CDR3 in amino acids: CASSQVDSMGGYTF. CDR3 DNA sequence: TGCGCCAGCAGCCAAGTTGACAGCATGGGAGGCTACACCTTC.

The chain recombines TRBV4-1 with TRBJ1-3; 7 bases line up with TRBD1. The CDR3 loop spans 17 amino acids. Germline loops: CDR1 MGHRA, CDR2 YSYEKL. V lost 1 base to trimming and J lost 2 bases; unmatched junction nucleotides: 8. The CDR3 spells CASSQAPDRAPGNTIYF. The CDR3 DNA sequence: TGCGCCAGCAGCCAAGCCCCCGACAGGGCGCCTGGAAACACCATATATTTT.

This clonotype was recorded at least ten times. The V call is TRBV12-3 or TRBV12-4, the J call TRBJ1-2; 7 bases align to TRBD1. Germline trimming cut 7 bases from V and 4 bases from J; bases unmatched to any gene: 6. The CDR3 sequence is 13 residues long. This chain's CDR3 is CASTLQGTYGYTF. CDR3 nucleotides: TGTGCCAGCACTCTACAGGGGACCTATGGCTACACCTTC.

This clonotype has more than one count but fewer than ten. The CDR3 spells CASSFPRRTVEAFF. The CDR3 coding sequence is TGTGCCAGCAGTTTTCCTCGTCGTACGGTTGAAGCTTTCTTT. The chain employs TRBV12-3 or TRBV12-4 and TRBJ1-1; D unresolved. The CDR3 is 14 residues long. Deletions cut 3 bases from V and 7 bases from J, with 15 bases between.

The V call is TRBV19, the J call TRBJ1-5, with 10 bases fitting TRBD1. The CDR3 extends over 16 amino acids. The germline V gene has CDR1 LNHDA and CDR2 SQIVND (reference sequence). J was trimmed by 7 bases and V by 7 bases; bases with no gene match: 13. The CDR3 spells CASKFNQDRGNQPQHF. In DNA form, the CDR3 reads TGTGCCAGTAAGTTCAATCAGGACAGGGGGAACCAGCCCCAGCATTTT.

This clonotype was detected only a few times. The chain links TRBV12-3 or TRBV12-4 to TRBJ2-1, with D unresolved. The CDR3 runs 15 residues. Trimming left V 6 bases short and J 0 bases short, with 12 bases between. The CDR3 spells CASSPTRASYNEQFF. For the CDR3, the DNA is TGTGCCAGCAGCCCTACACGAGCCTCCTACAATGAGCAGTTCTTC.

The V call is TRBV2, the J call TRBJ2-1, with TRBD2 matching over 13 bases. The CDR3 is 17 amino acids. Germline CDR1 SNHLY, CDR2 FYNNEI. The ends lost 3 bases at V and 8 bases at J; junction bases unmatched: 10. This CDR3 is CASSDEPLAGGRDEQFF. DNA for the CDR3: TGTGCCAGCAGTGACGAGCCACTAGCGGGGGGGCGCGATGAGCAGTTCTTC.

This clonotype was found many times. In DNA form, the CDR3 reads TGTGCCAGCAGTCCGACAGGGGCCAACGAGCAGTACTTC. Encoded protein: CASSPTGANEQYF. This chain links TRBV12-3 or TRBV12-4 with TRBJ2-7, with 8 bases matching TRBD1. The CDR3 contains 13 residues. V lost 5 bases and J lost 5; bases outside the gene matches: 5.

This clonotype appeared a few times. V and J are TRBV12-3 or TRBV12-4 and TRBJ1-2; the match to TRBD1 covers 10 bases. Losses at the gene ends were 7 bases for V and 6 bases for J; bases not matched to a gene: 8. The CDR3 sequence is 14 residues long. For the CDR3, the DNA is TGTGCCAGCACCATGACAGGGGGCGCAAATGGCTACACCTTC. Translating gives CASTMTGGANGYTF.

The table lists this clonotype with a few counts. The chain employs TRBV10-3 and TRBJ1-4; 7 bases line up with TRBD1. This CDR3 has 14 amino acids. Germline V CDR1 and CDR2: ENHRY, SYGVKD. V shed 6 bases and J 8 bases; nucleotides not matched to a gene: 9. The CDR3 nucleotides are TGTGCCATCAGCGGGACAGCGGCGGAAGAAAAACTGTTTTTT. Amino acids: CAISGTAAEEKLFF.

The chain recombines TRBV7-2 with TRBJ2-7; a weak D match, TRBD1 (6 bases). V was trimmed by 3 bases and J by 5 bases, leaving 11 bases between them. From germline, CDR1 is SGHTA and CDR2 FQGNSA. This CDR3 has 13 amino acids. In DNA, the CDR3 is TGTGCCAGCAGCTTCGGACAGTCCAACGAGCAGTACTTC. It is translated as CASSFGQSNEQYF.

This clonotype showed up just a few times. The rearrangement joins TRBV29-1 to TRBJ2-5; possibly TRBD2 for D (7 bases). The ends were cut back, 3 bases at V and 5 bases at J, with 13 bases in the middle. This CDR3 is 13 amino acids long. Germline CDR1 is SQVTM and CDR2 is ANQGSEA. CDR3: CSVERGRGETQYF. Written as DNA, the CDR3 is TGCAGCGTTGAGCGGGGGCGGGGGGAGACCCAGTACTTC.

The chain employs TRBV24-1 and TRBJ2-2, with TRBD2 matching 8 bases. Germline V lookup: CDR1 KGHDR, CDR2 SFDVKD. The CDR3 extends over 14 amino acids. V trimming: 6 bases; J trimming: 6 bases; junction bases outside the gene matches: 5. CDR3 DNA sequence: TGTGCCACCAGTAGCCGGGGGGGGCCCGGGGAGCTGTTTTTT. Translation: CATSSRGGPGELFF.

This clonotype came up a few times. The chain combines TRBV5-6 with TRBJ2-1; the D is unclear. The germline V gene has CDR1 SGHDT and CDR2 YYEEEE. The CDR3 covers 12 residues. V dropped 0 bases and J dropped 13 bases, with 11 bases sitting between them. The CDR3 here is CASSLVSVPQFF. CDR3 nucleotide sequence: TGTGCCAGCAGCTTGGTCTCTGTTCCTCAGTTCTTC.

This clonotype has a handful of counts. The V gene is TRBV7-8, the J gene TRBJ1-5; 7 bases match TRBD1. The CDR3 has 15 amino acids. Germline V gene sequence: CDR1 SGHVS, CDR2 FQNEAQ. V shed 1 base and J 4 bases; nucleotides not matched to a gene: 4. The CDR3 DNA reads TGTGCCAGCAGCTTAGACAGGGGACTTAATCAGCCCCAGCATTTT. Its translation is CASSLDRGLNQPQHF.